This T cell receptor beta chain was obtained from a study of blood T cell repertoires in COVID-19. Per germline, CDR1 KGHSH and CDR2 LQKENI. Between the trimmed V and J ends, which lost 2 bases and 3 bases, there was a span of 16 bases. CDR3 length: 16 residues. Profiling relied on immunoSEQ multiplex PCR, and the TCRdb table lists in-frame clones only, not all of them. The sample includes about 200,000 clones, roughly nine tenths seen only once; the top ten take 0.7% to 0.95%. The chain has TRBV18 and TRBJ1-1; tentative D call: TRBD1 (5 bases). The origin of this receptor is a woman in her 70s with acute or convalescent COVID-19. What was sequenced was peripheral blood. CDR3 amino acids: CASSPSWGRQYTEAFF. The CDR3 DNA is TGTGCCAGCTCACCATCCTGGGGCAGGCAGTACACTGAAGCTTTCTTT.